The clone carrying this T cell receptor (beta chain) occurred a few times. Antigen unknown. Ages of hyperthyroidism patients ran from 18 to 65, and their diagnoses were new, under 2 months' duration. The authors amplified TCR beta CDR3 regions from RNA transcripts. The first-round RT-PCR employed HTBI primers together with the Qiagen OneStep RT-PCR kit. A multiplex PCR was then performed as the second round. MiXCR, run by TCRdb on the multiplex PCR reads, gives a single entry per CDR3 protein. Of approximately 410,000 distinct CDR3 sequences in the sample, 15% to 19% were seen once. This entry comes from a study of Graves' ophthalmopathy and Graves' hyperthyroidism. Study information: Prior to any treatment, peripheral blood was collected at the time of initial diagnosis.

V shed 2 bases, J shed 2 bases, and the junction held 7 bases outside the gene matches. Germline CDR1 and CDR2: SGHKS and YYEKEE (reference sequence). The CDR3 is 15 amino acids. The study, taken as a whole, reports: Sensitivity of approximately 88% and specificity of approximately 81% were achieved when a 13-signature model separated ophthalmopathy from stable hyperthyroidism. This model predicted ophthalmopathy progression (sensitivity 70.59%, specificity 72.22%).

The chain combines TRBV5-5 with TRBJ2-7; 7 bases are shared with TRBD1. The clonotype was recovered from a woman aged 18 to 35 with stable Graves' hyperthyroidism. The sequenced sample was peripheral blood. DNA of the CDR3: TGTGCCAGCAGCTTTACCCGGGACAGCCCCTACGAGCAGTACTTC. Its translation is CASSFTRDSPYEQYF. The variable domain in full, completed from reference TRBV5-5 and TRBJ2-7, reads DAGVTQSPTHLIKTRGQQVTLRCSPISGHKSVSWYQQVLGQGPQFIFQYYEKEERGRGNFPDRFSARQFPNYSSELNVNALLLGDSALYLCASSFTRDSPYEQYFGPGTRLTVT.